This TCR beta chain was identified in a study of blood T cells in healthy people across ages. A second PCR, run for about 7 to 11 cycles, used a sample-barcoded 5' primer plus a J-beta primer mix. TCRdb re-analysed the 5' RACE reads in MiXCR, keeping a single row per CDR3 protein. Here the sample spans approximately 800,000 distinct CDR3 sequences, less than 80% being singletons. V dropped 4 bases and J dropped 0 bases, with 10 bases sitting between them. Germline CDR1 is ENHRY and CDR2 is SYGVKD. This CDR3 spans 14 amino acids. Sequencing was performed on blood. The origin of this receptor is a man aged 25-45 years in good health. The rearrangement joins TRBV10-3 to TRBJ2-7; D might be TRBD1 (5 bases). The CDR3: CAISGTDSSYEQYF. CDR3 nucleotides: TGTGCCATCAGTGGCACCGACAGCTCCTACGAGCAGTACTTC.